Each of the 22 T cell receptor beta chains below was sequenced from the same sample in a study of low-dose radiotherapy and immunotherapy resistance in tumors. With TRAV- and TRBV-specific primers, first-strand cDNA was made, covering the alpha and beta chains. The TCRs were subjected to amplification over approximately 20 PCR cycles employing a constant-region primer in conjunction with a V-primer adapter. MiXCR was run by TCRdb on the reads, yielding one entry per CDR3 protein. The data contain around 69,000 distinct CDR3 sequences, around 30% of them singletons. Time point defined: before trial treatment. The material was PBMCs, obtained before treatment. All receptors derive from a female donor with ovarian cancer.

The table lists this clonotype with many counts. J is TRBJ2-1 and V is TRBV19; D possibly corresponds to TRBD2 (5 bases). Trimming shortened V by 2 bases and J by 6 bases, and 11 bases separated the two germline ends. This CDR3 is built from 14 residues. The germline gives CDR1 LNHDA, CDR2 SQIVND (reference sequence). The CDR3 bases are TGTGCCAGTAGTATAAGCGGCAGTTTCAATGAGCAGTTCTTC. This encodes CASSISGSFNEQFF.

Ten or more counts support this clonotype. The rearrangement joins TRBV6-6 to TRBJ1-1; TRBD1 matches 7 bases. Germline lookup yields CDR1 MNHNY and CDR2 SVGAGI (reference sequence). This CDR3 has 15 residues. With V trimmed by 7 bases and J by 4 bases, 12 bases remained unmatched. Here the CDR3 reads CASILRDRGGTEAFF. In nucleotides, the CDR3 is TGTGCCAGCATCCTCCGGGACAGAGGAGGCACTGAAGCTTTCTTT.

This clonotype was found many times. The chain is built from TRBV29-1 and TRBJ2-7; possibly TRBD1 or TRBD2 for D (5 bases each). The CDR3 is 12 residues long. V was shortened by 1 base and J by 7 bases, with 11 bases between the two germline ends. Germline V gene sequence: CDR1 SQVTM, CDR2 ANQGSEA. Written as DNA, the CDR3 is TGCAGCGTTGAAGGTGGGGGTGTTGAGCAGTACTTC. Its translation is CSVEGGGVEQYF.

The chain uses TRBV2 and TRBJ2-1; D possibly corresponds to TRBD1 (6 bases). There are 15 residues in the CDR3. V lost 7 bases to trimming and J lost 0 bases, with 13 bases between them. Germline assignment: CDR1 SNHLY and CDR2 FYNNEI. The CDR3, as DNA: TGTGCCAGCATCGGGGACAACCTCTCCTACAATGAGCAGTTCTTC. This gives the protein CASIGDNLSYNEQFF.

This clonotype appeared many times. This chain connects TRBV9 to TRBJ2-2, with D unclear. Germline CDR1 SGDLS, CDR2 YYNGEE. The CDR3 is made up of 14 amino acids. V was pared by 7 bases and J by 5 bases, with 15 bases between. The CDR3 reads CASARSGITGELFF. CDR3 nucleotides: TGTGCCAGCGCCCGATCCGGAATTACCGGGGAGCTGTTTTTT.

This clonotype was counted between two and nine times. The CDR3 DNA is TGTGCCACCCTCGAAGGGGGCTCTGGAAACACCATATATTTT. Protein product: CATLEGGSGNTIYF. This chain joins TRBV6-2 or TRBV6-3 and TRBJ1-3; perhaps TRBD1 as D (6 bases). CDR3 length equals 14 residues. Germline V gene lookup returns CDR1 MNHEY and CDR2 SVGEGT. Trimming shortened V by 10 bases and J by 0 bases, and 13 bases separated the two germline ends.

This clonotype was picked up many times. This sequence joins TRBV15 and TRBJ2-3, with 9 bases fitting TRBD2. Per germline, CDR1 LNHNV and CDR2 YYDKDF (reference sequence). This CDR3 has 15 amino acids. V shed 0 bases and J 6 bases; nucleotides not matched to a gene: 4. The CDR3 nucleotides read TGTGCCACCAGCAGAGATGATAGCGGGAGTGATACGCAGTATTTT. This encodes CATSRDDSGSDTQYF.

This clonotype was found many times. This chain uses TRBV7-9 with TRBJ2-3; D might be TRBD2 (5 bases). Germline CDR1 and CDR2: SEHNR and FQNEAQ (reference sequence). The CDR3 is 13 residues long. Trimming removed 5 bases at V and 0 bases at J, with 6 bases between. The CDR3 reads CASSEGSTDTQYF. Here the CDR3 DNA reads TGTGCCAGCAGCGAGGGTAGCACAGATACGCAGTATTTT.

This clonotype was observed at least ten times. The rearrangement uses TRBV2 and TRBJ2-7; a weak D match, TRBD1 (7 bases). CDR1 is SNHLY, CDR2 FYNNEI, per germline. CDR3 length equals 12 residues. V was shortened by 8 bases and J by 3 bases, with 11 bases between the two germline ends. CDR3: CASQGGYYEQYF. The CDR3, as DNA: TGTGCCAGCCAGGGGGGCTACTACGAGCAGTACTTC.

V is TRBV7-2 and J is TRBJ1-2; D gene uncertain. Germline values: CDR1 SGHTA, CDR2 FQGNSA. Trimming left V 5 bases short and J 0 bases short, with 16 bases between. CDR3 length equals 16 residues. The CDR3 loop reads CASSPSGSLANYGYTF. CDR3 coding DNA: TGTGCCAGCAGCCCCTCCGGGTCGCTGGCTAACTATGGCTACACCTTC.

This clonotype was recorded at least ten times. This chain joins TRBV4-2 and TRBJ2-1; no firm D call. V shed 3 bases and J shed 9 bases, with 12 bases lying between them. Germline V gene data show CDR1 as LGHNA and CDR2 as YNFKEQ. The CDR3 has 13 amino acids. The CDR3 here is CASSQGPHTEQFF. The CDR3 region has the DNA TGTGCCAGCAGCCAGGGCCCCCACACTGAGCAGTTCTTC.

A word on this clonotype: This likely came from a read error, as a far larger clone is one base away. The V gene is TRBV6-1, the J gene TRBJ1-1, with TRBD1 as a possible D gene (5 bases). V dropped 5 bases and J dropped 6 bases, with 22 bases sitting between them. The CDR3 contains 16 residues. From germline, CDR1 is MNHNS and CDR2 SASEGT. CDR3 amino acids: CASSFSFGGSGSEAFF. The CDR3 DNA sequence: TGTGCCAGCAGTTTCTCGTTTGGGGGAAGTGGATCTGAAGCTTTCTTT.

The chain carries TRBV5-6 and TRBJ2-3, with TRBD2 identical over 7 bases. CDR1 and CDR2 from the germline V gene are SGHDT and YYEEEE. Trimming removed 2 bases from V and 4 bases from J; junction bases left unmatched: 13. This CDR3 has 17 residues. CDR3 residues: CASSFERAGVGSDTQYF. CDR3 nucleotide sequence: TGTGCCAGCAGCTTCGAAAGGGCGGGAGTAGGGTCAGATACGCAGTATTTT.

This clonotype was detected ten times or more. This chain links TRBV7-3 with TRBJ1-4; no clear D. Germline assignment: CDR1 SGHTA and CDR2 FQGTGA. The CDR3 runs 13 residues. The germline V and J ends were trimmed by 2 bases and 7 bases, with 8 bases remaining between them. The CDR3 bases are TGTGCCAGCAGCTTAGAGGGTGGTGAAAAACTGTTTTTT. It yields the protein CASSLEGGEKLFF.

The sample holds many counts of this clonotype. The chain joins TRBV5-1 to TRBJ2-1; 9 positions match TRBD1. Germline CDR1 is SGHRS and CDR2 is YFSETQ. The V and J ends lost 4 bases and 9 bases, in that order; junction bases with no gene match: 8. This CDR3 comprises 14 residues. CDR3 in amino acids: CASSPTGGLGEQFF. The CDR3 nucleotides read TGCGCCAGCAGCCCGACAGGGGGGCTCGGTGAGCAGTTCTTC. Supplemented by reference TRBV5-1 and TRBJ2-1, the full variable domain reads KAGVTQTPRYLIKTRGQQVTLSCSPISGHRSVSWYQQTPGQGLQFLFEYFSETQRNKGNFPGRFSGRQFSNSRSEMNVSTLELGDSALYLCASSPTGGLGEQFFGPGTRLTVL.

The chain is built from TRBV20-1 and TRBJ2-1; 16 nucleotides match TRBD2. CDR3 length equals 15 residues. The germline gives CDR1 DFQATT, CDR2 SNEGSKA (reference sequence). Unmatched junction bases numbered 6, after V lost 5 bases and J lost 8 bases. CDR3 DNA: TGCAGTGCTCTCGGGACTAGCGGGAGGGCCCATGAGCAGTTCTTC. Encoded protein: CSALGTSGRAHEQFF.

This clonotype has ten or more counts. CDR3 sequence: CASSLVASGEQYF. As DNA, the CDR3 is TGTGCCAGCAGCTTGGTGGCTAGTGGCGAGCAGTACTTC. V usage is TRBV5-5 and J usage is TRBJ2-7; D is undetermined. This CDR3 comprises 13 residues. With 0 bases removed from V and 6 bases from J, the gap between germline ends came to 10 bases. The germline V gene has CDR1 SGHKS and CDR2 YYEKEE (reference sequence).

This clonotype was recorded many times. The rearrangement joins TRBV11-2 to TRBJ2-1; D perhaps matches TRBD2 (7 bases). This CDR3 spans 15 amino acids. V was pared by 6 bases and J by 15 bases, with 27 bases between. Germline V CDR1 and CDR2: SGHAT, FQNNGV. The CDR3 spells CASSPTGRGRPFLFF. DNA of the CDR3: TGTGCCAGCAGTCCGACTGGGCGGGGGCGCCCCTTTTTGTTCTTC.

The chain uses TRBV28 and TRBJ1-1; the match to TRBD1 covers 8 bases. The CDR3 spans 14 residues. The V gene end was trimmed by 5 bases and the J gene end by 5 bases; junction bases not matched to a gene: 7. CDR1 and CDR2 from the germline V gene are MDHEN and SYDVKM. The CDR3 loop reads CASSSRQGRTEAFF. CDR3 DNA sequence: TGTGCCAGCAGTAGCAGACAGGGGAGGACTGAAGCTTTCTTT.

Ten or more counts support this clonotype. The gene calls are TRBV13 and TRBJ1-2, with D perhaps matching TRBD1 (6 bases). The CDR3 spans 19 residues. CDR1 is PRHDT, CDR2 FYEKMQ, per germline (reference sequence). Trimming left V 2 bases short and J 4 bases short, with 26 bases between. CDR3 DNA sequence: TGTGCCAGCAGCTTAACTACCACACTCCCCCGGGACACCATCTATGGCTACACCTTC. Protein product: CASSLTTTLPRDTIYGYTF. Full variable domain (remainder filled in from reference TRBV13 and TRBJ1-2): AAGVIQSPRHLIKEKRETATLKCYPIPRHDTVYWYQQGPGQDPQFLISFYEKMQSDKGSIPDRFSAQQFSDYHSELNMSSLELGDSALYFCASSLTTTLPRDTIYGYTFGSGTRLTVV.

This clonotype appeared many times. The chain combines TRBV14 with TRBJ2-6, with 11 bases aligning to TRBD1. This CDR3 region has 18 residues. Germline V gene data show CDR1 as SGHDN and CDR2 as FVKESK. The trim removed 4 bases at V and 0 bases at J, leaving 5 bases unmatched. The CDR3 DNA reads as TGTGCCAGCAGCCGCTGGGGACAGGGGGGCTCTGGGGCCAACGTCCTGACTTTC. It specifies CASSRWGQGGSGANVLTF.

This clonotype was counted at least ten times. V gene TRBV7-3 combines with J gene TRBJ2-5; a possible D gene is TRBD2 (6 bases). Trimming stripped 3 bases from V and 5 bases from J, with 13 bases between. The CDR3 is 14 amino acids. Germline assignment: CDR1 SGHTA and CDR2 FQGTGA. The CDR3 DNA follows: TGTGCCAGCAGCTTGGGGGGAGGTGGTGAGACCCAGTACTTC. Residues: CASSLGGGGETQYF.